One sample yielded the 20 T cell receptor beta chains listed below, sequenced in a study of T cell responses to AZD1222 COVID-19 vaccine. The protocol was immunoSEQ multiplex PCR, while the TCRdb copy is restricted to in-frame clones and leaves out a portion. The repertoire consists of 150,000 to 200,000 clones, with roughly 91% occurring once and the leading ten covering 5% to 6.5%. The starting material was peripheral blood, obtained 28 days after the second AZD1222 dose. Receptors originate from an adult who received the AZD1222 COVID-19 vaccine.

This chain links TRBV7-6 with TRBJ2-7, with 7 bases aligning to TRBD2. The junction had 19 bases not matched to a gene; V was cut back by 2 bases and J by 0 bases. CDR3 size: 20 residues. CDR1 and CDR2 from the germline V gene are SGHVS and FNYEAQ. Written as DNA, the CDR3 is TGTGCCAGCAGCTTATTTAGTCTCCCCCGCAGCGGGACGCCCTCCTACGAGCAGTACTTC. Its protein product is CASSLFSLPRSGTPSYEQYF.

V usage is TRBV7-9 and J usage is TRBJ1-6; D ambiguous. CDR3 length: 12 residues. Deletions cut 4 bases from V and 15 bases from J, with 13 bases between. Germline V gives CDR1 SEHNR, CDR2 FQNEAQ (reference sequence). DNA of the CDR3: TGTGCCAGCAGCTCAAACGCGGCAGGCCTCCACTTT. Its translation is CASSSNAAGLHF.

V gene TRBV19 combines with J gene TRBJ1-2; D is unresolved. Between the trimmed V and J ends, which lost 7 bases and 3 bases, there was a span of 12 bases. The CDR3 covers 13 residues. The germline CDR1 and CDR2 sequences are LNHDA and SQIVND (reference sequence). The CDR3 coding sequence is TGTGCCAGTAACGAGCCTCGAGACTATGGCTACACCTTC. This translates into CASNEPRDYGYTF.

V and J are TRBV29-1 and TRBJ2-3; 8 bases agree with TRBD1. The CDR3 spans 14 residues. Per germline, CDR1 SQVTM and CDR2 ANQGSEA. With V trimmed by 6 bases and J by 6 bases, 11 bases remained unmatched. The CDR3 loop is CSVETGTGSDTQYF. CDR3 nucleotides: TGCAGCGTCGAGACCGGGACAGGATCTGATACGCAGTATTTT.

The CDR3 sequence is CASSKEGSNQPQHF. CDR3 nucleotides: TGTGCCAGCAGCAAAGAGGGGAGCAATCAGCCCCAGCATTTT. The V gene is TRBV6-5, the J gene TRBJ1-5; tentative D call: TRBD1 (5 bases). V shed 6 bases and J shed 1 base, with 10 bases lying between them. Germline V gene sequence: CDR1 MNHEY, CDR2 SVGAGI. The CDR3 has 14 amino acids.

This clone is a singleton in its sample. The chain is built from TRBV2 and TRBJ1-4, with a tentative D call TRBD1 (5 bases). The germline V gene has CDR1 SNHLY and CDR2 FYNNEI. The CDR3 is 12 amino acids. V lost 6 bases, J lost 7 bases, and 9 bases lay in between. The CDR3 DNA reads TGTGCCAGCAGGCAGGGAGGTGAAAAACTGTTTTTT. Protein: CASRQGGEKLFF.

The V call is TRBV6-1, the J call TRBJ2-7; D not resolved. The CDR3 runs to 11 residues. Germline V gives CDR1 MNHNS, CDR2 SASEGT. The V gene lost 2 bases and the J gene lost 6 bases, with 5 bases spanning the gap. As DNA, the CDR3 is TGTGCCAGCAGTGAATCTTTCGAGCAGTACTTC. Translation: CASSESFEQYF.

The rearrangement links TRBV11-3 to TRBJ2-2; 8 bases fit TRBD1. The CDR3 extends over 16 amino acids. CDR1 is SGHNT and CDR2 is YENEEA in the germline V gene. With V trimmed by 1 base and J by 6 bases, 7 bases remained unmatched. CDR3 nucleotides: TGTGCCAGCAGCTTAGGATCAGGGGGCATAGCCGGGGAGCTGTTTTTT. Translation gives CASSLGSGGIAGELFF.

The chain recombines TRBV28 with TRBJ1-4; D gene ambiguous. This CDR3 has 13 amino acids. CDR1 and CDR2 (germline): MDHEN, SYDVKM. Trimming removed 3 bases at V and 14 bases at J, with 16 bases between. The CDR3 protein is CASSLASPAVLFF. For the CDR3, the DNA is TGTGCCAGCAGTTTGGCCTCTCCCGCAGTTCTGTTTTTT.

This sequence joins TRBV6-5 and TRBJ1-2; 7 bases align to TRBD1. Germline V gene lookup returns CDR1 MNHEY and CDR2 SVGAGI. The V and J ends lost 0 bases and 8 bases, in that order; junction bases with no gene match: 12. The CDR3 is 16 amino acids. CDR3 sequence: CASSYSKGRRGLGYTF. CDR3 nucleotide sequence: TGTGCCAGCAGTTACTCGAAGGGGCGTAGGGGGCTCGGCTACACCTTC.

The rearrangement uses TRBV28 and TRBJ1-4, with 9 bases matching TRBD1. The CDR3 totals 14 residues. J gave up 6 bases and V 10 bases, and 9 bases lay outside the gene matches. CDR1 and CDR2 from the germline V gene are MDHEN and SYDVKM. In nucleotides, the CDR3 is TGTGCCACCGCTAGGACAGGGGAGTATGAAAAACTGTTTTTT. Its translation: CATARTGEYEKLFF.

The chain joins TRBV30 to TRBJ1-1; possibly TRBD1 for D (5 bases). The CDR3 is made up of 14 amino acids. Trimming shortened V by 3 bases and J by 1 base, and 12 bases separated the two germline ends. Germline V CDR1 and CDR2: GTSNPN, SVGIG (reference sequence). The DNA for the CDR3 is TGTGCCTGGAGCCCAGGGATAGGGAACACTGAAGCTTTCTTT. It codes for CAWSPGIGNTEAFF.

The chain joins TRBV3-1 (or the pseudogene TRBV3-2) to TRBJ1-5; 8 bases agree with TRBD1. The CDR3 is 13 residues long. J was trimmed by 6 bases and V by 4 bases; bases with no gene match: 2. Germline lookup yields CDR1 LGHDT and CDR2 YNNKEL (reference sequence). The CDR3 nucleotides read TGTGCCAGCAGCCGGACAGGGTTTCAGCCCCAGCATTTT. This gives the protein CASSRTGFQPQHF.

The chain recombines TRBV6-2 or TRBV6-3 with TRBJ2-5; TRBD1 aligns across 9 bases. The CDR3 has 14 residues. J was trimmed by 4 bases and V by 5 bases; bases with no gene match: 5. Germline CDR1 and CDR2: MNHEY and SVGEGT. The CDR3 reads CASSIQGAGETQYF. DNA for the CDR3: TGTGCCAGCAGTATACAGGGGGCGGGAGAGACCCAGTACTTC.

The rearrangement links TRBV11-3 to TRBJ1-1; D is uncertain. CDR3 length: 13 residues. V gave up 1 base and J gave up 1 base, with 4 bases separating them. Germline V gene sequence: CDR1 SGHNT, CDR2 YENEEA. CDR3 bases: TGTGCCAGCAGCTTAGTTCCGAACACTGAAGCTTTCTTT. As protein: CASSLVPNTEAFF. Based on the CDR3 plus reference TRBV11-3 and TRBJ1-1, the full variable domain is EAGVVQSPRYKIIEKKQPVAFWCNPISGHNTLYWYLQNLGQGPELLIRYENEEAVDDSQLPKDRFSAERLKGVDSTLKIQPAELGDSAVYLCASSLVPNTEAFFGQGTRLTVV.

This clone was picked up one time. The chain carries TRBV6-1 and TRBJ1-5, with D uncertain. CDR3 length: 14 amino acids. Germline lookup yields CDR1 MNHNS and CDR2 SASEGT. V lost 3 bases to trimming and J lost 2 bases, with 8 bases between them. The CDR3 loop is CASSDRGGNQPQHF. The CDR3 bases are TGTGCCAGCAGTGATCGCGGGGGCAATCAGCCCCAGCATTTT.

This clone was observed once. This sequence joins TRBV5-1 and TRBJ1-2; D unresolved. There are 14 residues in the CDR3. V lost 4 bases and J lost 6, with 16 bases in between. CDR1 and CDR2 from the germline V gene are SGHRS and YFSETQ. CDR3 loop: CASSPGTQGNGYTF. CDR3 bases: TGCGCCAGCAGCCCCGGCACCCAAGGGAATGGCTACACCTTC.

The chain recombines TRBV24-1 with TRBJ2-1; 11 nucleotides agree with TRBD1. The germline CDR1 and CDR2 sequences are KGHDR and SFDVKD. The CDR3 is 17 amino acids. The J segment lost 0 bases and the V segment lost 3 bases, leaving 3 bases of the junction unmatched. The CDR3 DNA is TGTGCCACCAGTGATACCGGACAGGGGGCCTCCTACAATGAGCAGTTCTTC. Translation gives CATSDTGQGASYNEQFF.

V gene TRBV30 combines with J gene TRBJ2-2, with D possibly matching TRBD1 (6 bases). The V gene's germline CDR1 is GTSNPN and CDR2 SVGIG (reference sequence). The CDR3 covers 17 residues. V shed 3 bases and J shed 0 bases, with 17 bases lying between them. The CDR3 DNA reads as TGTGCCTGGAGGTACAGGGTCGGGTTGGCGAACACCGGGGAGCTGTTTTTT. Translated, it gives CAWRYRVGLANTGELFF.

This sequence joins TRBV2 and TRBJ1-2; D perhaps matches TRBD1 (5 bases). V gave up 2 bases and J gave up 3 bases, with 13 bases separating them. The CDR3 sequence is 15 residues long. Germline-derived CDR1 and CDR2 are SNHLY and FYNNEI. The CDR3 nucleotides read TGTGCCAGCAGTGAATTCCGGTTGGGGGACTATGGCTACACCTTC. It is translated as CASSEFRLGDYGYTF.